Following are 18 T cell receptor beta chains from one sample sequenced in a study of regulatory T cells in long-lasting Graves disease. As to time point: newly diagnosed GD, antithyroid drugs for less than 3 months. TCR sequences were obtained from RNA taken from PBMCs. With iRepertoire HTBI primers and Arm-PCR of CDR3 regions, TCR beta libraries were built. One entry per CDR3 protein, called by TCRdb with MiXCR from the multiplex PCR reads. Of almost 450,000 distinct CDR3 sequences listed, roughly 17% are singletons. The sample also formed part of further work on T cells in Graves' hyperthyroidism and ophthalmopathy.

The material was peripheral blood mononuclear cells (PBMCs), obtained at new diagnosis, from a patient treated with antithyroid drugs. The receptor source for this set is a woman in her twenties or thirties with Graves disease.

In the case of this clonotype: A far more abundant clone sits one base away, making this likely a read error. V usage is TRBV11-2 and J usage is TRBJ2-4, with D possibly matching TRBD1 (5 bases). The tail of the sequence fits TRBJ2-7 better, so the J call may be wrong. The CDR3 has 12 residues. Germline V gene lookup returns CDR1 SGHAT and CDR2 FQNNGV. CDR3 loop: CASGLVQDEQYF. The CDR3 DNA reads as TGTGCCAGCGGCTTAGTACAGGACGAGCAGTACTTC.

This clonotype was detected ten times or more. CDR3 sequence (DNA): TGTGCCAGCAGCCGCCCTACAGGGGTGCAGTACTTC. Amino acids: CASSRPTGVQYF. This chain connects TRBV27 to TRBJ2-7; 7 bases are a match to TRBD1. Germline V gene lookup returns CDR1 MNHEY and CDR2 SMNVEV (reference sequence). The CDR3 has 12 residues. Losses at the gene ends were 6 bases for V and 9 bases for J; bases not matched to a gene: 8.

This clonotype appeared many times. The genes are TRBV28 and TRBJ2-7, with 8 bases aligning to TRBD2. Germline-derived CDR1 and CDR2 are MDHEN and SYDVKM. Losses at the gene ends were 5 bases for V and 2 bases for J; bases not matched to a gene: 8. This CDR3 has 15 amino acids. CDR3 loop: CASSPRGSGTYEQYF. DNA of the CDR3: TGTGCCAGCAGTCCCCGGGGTAGCGGGACCTACGAGCAGTACTTC.

Here the CDR3 DNA reads TGTGCCACCCGGGACCAATACAATGAGCAGTTCTTC. Protein product: CATRDQYNEQFF. V and J are TRBV2 and TRBJ2-1, with D perhaps matching TRBD1 or TRBD2 (5 bases each). V dropped 10 bases and J dropped 4 bases, with 11 bases sitting between them. Germline CDR1 and CDR2: SNHLY and FYNNEI. This CDR3 is built from 12 residues.

With respect to this clonotype: This clone may be a read error of a much larger clone one base away. Because it lacks the conserved phenylalanine or tryptophan at the end, this CDR3 is likely a read error. The V gene is TRBV28, the J gene TRBJ1-1; D perhaps matches TRBD1 (5 bases). CDR1 is MDHEN and CDR2 is SYDVKM in the germline V gene. V shed 3 bases and J shed 4 bases, with 12 bases lying between them. The CDR3 sequence is 14 residues long. The CDR3 reads CASSLVTDFTEAFL. CDR3 DNA: TGTGCCAGCAGTTTGGTGACAGATTTCACTGAAGCTTTCCTT.

V gene TRBV18 combines with J gene TRBJ2-2, with a weak D call TRBD1 (7 bases). CDR1 is KGHSH, CDR2 LQKENI, per germline. The germline V and J ends were trimmed by 0 bases and 4 bases, with 9 bases remaining between them. CDR3 length equals 15 residues. CDR3 in amino acids: CASSPPRGATGELFF. The CDR3 nucleotides read TGTGCCAGCTCACCACCCAGGGGGGCCACCGGGGAGCTGTTTTTT.

This clonotype was observed many times. This sequence joins TRBV7-2 and TRBJ2-5; D perhaps matches TRBD1 (6 bases). This CDR3 is 15 amino acids long. CDR1 and CDR2 (germline): SGHTA, FQGNSA. Trimming left V 5 bases short and J 9 bases short, with 22 bases between. The CDR3, as DNA: TGTGCCAGCAGCAATACAGGGTGGCGTGCGACGCCCCAGTACTTC. It encodes CASSNTGWRATPQYF.

This rearrangement joins TRBV10-3 to TRBJ1-1; D is ambiguous. V lost 0 bases to trimming and J lost 0 bases, with 5 bases between them. CDR3 length equals 14 residues. Per the germline V gene, CDR1 is ENHRY and CDR2 is SYGVKD. In nucleotides, the CDR3 is TGTGCCATCAGTGAGTCAGTACTGAACACTGAAGCTTTCTTT. This translates into CAISESVLNTEAFF.

J is TRBJ1-4 and V is TRBV18; 8 nucleotides match TRBD1. V gave up 5 bases and J gave up 5 bases; unmatched junction bases: 13. Germline CDR1 reads KGHSH; CDR2 reads LQKENI. The CDR3 consists of 17 residues. In DNA, the CDR3 is TGTGCCAGCTCAAGGAGAGGGCAGGGGGCACCCAATGAAAAACTGTTTTTT. It encodes CASSRRGQGAPNEKLFF. The complete variable domain, with remaining parts taken from reference TRBV18 and TRBJ1-4, reads NAGVMQNPRHLVRRRGQEARLRCSPMKGHSHVYWYRQLPEEGLKFMVYLQKENIIDESGMPKERFSAEFPKEGPSILRIQQVVRGDSAAYFCASSRRGQGAPNEKLFFGSGTQLSVL.

Comment on this clonotype: One junction end disagrees with the germline gene, perhaps due to a read error. The rearrangement joins TRBV18 to TRBJ2-1; 14 nucleotides line up with TRBD2. The CDR3 runs 17 residues. In germline, CDR1 is KGHSH, CDR2 LQKENI. The CDR3 nucleotides read TGTGCCGGTTCCGGGACTAGCGGGAGTAGGGTTCGGAATGAGCAGCTCTTC. Translation gives CAGSGTSGSRVRNEQLF.

This clonotype has at least ten counts. The chain uses TRBV7-9 and TRBJ2-1, with 10 nucleotides matching TRBD2. The CDR3 runs 16 residues. Trimming removed 3 bases from V and 3 bases from J; junction bases left unmatched: 5. In germline, CDR1 is SEHNR, CDR2 FQNEAQ (reference sequence). The CDR3 DNA is TGTGCCAGCAGCTTGATAGCGGGAGGATACTACAATGAGCAGTTCTTC. Protein sequence: CASSLIAGGYYNEQFF. The whole variable domain, remainder taken from reference TRBV7-9 and TRBJ2-1, is DTGVSQNPRHKITKRGQNVTFRCDPISEHNRLYWYRQTLGQGPEFLTYFQNEAQLEKSRLLSDRFSAERPKGSFSTLEIQRTEQGDSAMYLCASSLIAGGYYNEQFFGPGTRLTVL.

This clonotype was counted ten times or more. This chain joins TRBV2 and TRBJ2-3; D ambiguous. This CDR3 spans 13 amino acids. Germline V gene sequence: CDR1 SNHLY, CDR2 FYNNEI. V was pared by 3 bases and J by 10 bases, with 14 bases between. In DNA, the CDR3 is TGTGCCAGCAGTGATCGCAAATCCAATGCGCAGTATTTT. Protein product: CASSDRKSNAQYF.

Comment on this clonotype: At one end, the junction sequence differs from germline, possibly due to a read error. V usage is TRBV18 and J usage is TRBJ1-2; a possible D gene is TRBD1 (5 bases). Germline V gene data show CDR1 as KGHSH and CDR2 as LQKENI. The CDR3 loop spans 15 amino acids. CDR3 amino acids: CAGSPRGSREDGYTF. As DNA, the CDR3 is TGTGCCGGCTCACCCCGGGGTTCCAGGGAGGACGGCTACACCTTC.

This clonotype has only a few counts. V is TRBV7-9 and J is TRBJ2-1; unclear D gene. The CDR3 loop spans 17 amino acids. V was cut by 2 bases and J by 5 bases, with 19 bases left in between. CDR1 and CDR2 (germline): SEHNR, FQNEAQ (reference sequence). The CDR3 loop is CASSLSSFACENNEQFF. The CDR3 region has the DNA TGTGCCAGCAGCTTAAGTTCATTTGCTTGCGAGAACAATGAGCAGTTCTTC.

Only a few counts were recorded for this clonotype. The genes are TRBV4-1 and TRBJ1-2; D might be TRBD1 (5 bases). The CDR3 is made up of 15 amino acids. The V end lost 3 bases, the J end lost 2 bases, and 13 bases lay between the germline ends. CDR1 and CDR2 from the germline V gene are MGHRA and YSYEKL. This chain's CDR3 is CASSHRPGLNYGYTF. CDR3 bases: TGCGCCAGCAGCCACAGGCCGGGACTGAACTATGGCTACACCTTC.

As concerns this clonotype: One end of the junction is discordant with germline, which a read error may explain. V and J are TRBV28 and TRBJ2-7; D uncertain. This CDR3 is 12 amino acids long. Germline V gene lookup returns CDR1 MDHEN and CDR2 SYDVKM. Here the CDR3 DNA reads TGTGCCAGCAGTACAGCCAGCGCCGAGAAGTACTTC. Its translation is CASSTASAEKYF. The entire variable domain, with the rest obtained from reference TRBV28 and TRBJ2-7, is as follows: DVKVTQSSRYLVKRTGEKVFLECVQDMDHENMFWYRQDPGLGLRLIYFSYDVKMKEKGDIPEGYSVSREKKERFSLILESASTNQTSMYLCASSTASAEKYFGPGTRLTVT.

This clonotype was counted many times. The genes are TRBV3-1 and TRBJ2-7, with unresolved D. Per the germline V gene, CDR1 is LGHDT and CDR2 is YNNKEL (reference sequence). The CDR3 is made up of 13 amino acids. V gave up 0 bases and J gave up 1 base, with 4 bases separating them. The CDR3 coding sequence is TGTGCCAGCAGCCAAGAACGTTCCTACGAGCAGTACTTC. Protein product: CASSQERSYEQYF.

This clonotype was counted ten times or more. J is TRBJ1-1 and V is TRBV6-1, with TRBD1 as a possible D gene (6 bases). CDR1 MNHNS and CDR2 SASEGT come from the germline V gene. V was cut by 7 bases and J by 1 base, with 19 bases left in between. CDR3 length: 16 residues. The CDR3: CASKWRGFDRNTEAFF. The CDR3 nucleotides are TGTGCCAGCAAGTGGAGGGGGTTTGATAGGAACACTGAAGCTTTCTTT.